These T cell receptor beta chains were read from a single sample in a study of shared clonotypes between healthy human individuals. This table comes from immunoSEQ multiplex PCR, and its TCRdb copy is limited to in-frame clones, with some not included. The data hold some 2,100,000 clones, with approximately 94% observed a single time. Input material: naive CD8+ T cells from PBMCs. The origin of the receptors is a man aged 18-30 years in good health. Some clones in this sample may be carry-over from other donors' samples. The CDR3 runs from the conserved cysteine through the conserved F or W. A D gene is named only where the DNA matches it firmly. The listing skips clone size in some rows; elsewhere it reads once, few, many or a size class.

CDR3 DNA: TGTGCCAGCACCCTAGGAGGGTCGTACGATCTTAATGAAAAACTGTTTTTT
CDR3 protein: CASTLGGSYDLNEKLFF
clone size: -
D gene: -
J gene: TRBJ1-4
V gene: TRBV11-2

CDR3 DNA: TGTGCCAGCACCAAACTAGCGGGAGGGCCTTCAGATACGCAGTATTTT
CDR3 protein: CASTKLAGGPSDTQYF
clone size: -
D gene: TRBD2
J gene: TRBJ2-3
V gene: TRBV28

CDR3 DNA: TGTGCCAGCAGCGTAGCTCGCGACAGGGGGCGAGGTGGCTACACCTTC
CDR3 protein: CASSVARDRGRGGYTF
clone size: -
D gene: TRBD1
J gene: TRBJ1-2
V gene: TRBV9

CDR3 DNA: TGTGCCAGCCCTGGGAGTTCCTACGAGCAGTACTTC
CDR3 protein: CASPGSSYEQYF
clone size: -
D gene: -
J gene: TRBJ2-7
V gene: TRBV6-1

CDR3 DNA: TGTGCCAGCAGCTTATCACCGGGAGGGAACGAGCAGTACTTC
CDR3 protein: CASSLSPGGNEQYF
clone size: -
D gene: TRBD2
J gene: TRBJ2-7
V gene: TRBV11-2

CDR3 DNA: TGTGCCAGCAGTGAAATCGTAGGGGTCGGCACTGAAGCTTTCTTT
CDR3 protein: CASSEIVGVGTEAFF
clone size: -
D gene: -
J gene: TRBJ1-1
V gene: TRBV6-1

CDR3 DNA: TGTGCCAGCAGCGTAGGGGGGGCCGGGAACGAGCAGTACTTC
CDR3 protein: CASSVGGAGNEQYF
clone size: -
D gene: -
J gene: TRBJ2-7
V gene: TRBV9

CDR3 DNA: TGTGCCAGCACCCCCCTCGGGGCTAGCGGGGGGGGTGCCGACGATGAGCAGTTCTTC
CDR3 protein: CASTPLGASGGGADDEQFF
clone size: -
D gene: TRBD2
J gene: TRBJ2-1
V gene: TRBV28

CDR3 DNA: TGTGCCAGCAGTTCCGCAGAGATCTCCTACAATGAGCAGTTCTTC
CDR3 protein: CASSSAEISYNEQFF
clone size: -
D gene: -
J gene: TRBJ2-1
V gene: TRBV7-2

CDR3 DNA: TGCGCCAGCAGCCGCGTGGGACTTAACTATGGCTACACCTTC
CDR3 protein: CASSRVGLNYGYTF
clone size: -
D gene: -
J gene: TRBJ1-2
V gene: TRBV4-1

CDR3 DNA: TGTGCCAGCAGCGTAAGGGGTAGAGTTTTCCTCAATGAGCAGTTCTTC
CDR3 protein: CASSVRGRVFLNEQFF
clone size: once
D gene: -
J gene: TRBJ2-1
V gene: TRBV9

CDR3 DNA: TGCGCCAGCAGCCAAGTCGGCAGCACAGATACGCAGTATTTT
CDR3 protein: CASSQVGSTDTQYF
clone size: -
D gene: -
J gene: TRBJ2-3
V gene: TRBV4-1

CDR3 DNA: TGTGCCAGCAGTGAATTGATAGGACTAGCGGGAGTGGACGAGCAGTACTTC
CDR3 protein: CASSELIGLAGVDEQYF
clone size: -
D gene: TRBD2
J gene: TRBJ2-7
V gene: TRBV6-1